A selection of T cell receptor beta chains follows, all from one sample in a study of cytomegalovirus exposure and HLA in healthy donors. Clones were read by immunoSEQ multiplex PCR, and TCRdb kept only the in-frame ones, dropping some. There are about 83,000 clones in the sample; 81% occur only once, and around 1.9% lies in the top ten. The sequencing input was PBMCs. These receptors all stem from a woman in her twenties or thirties in good health and CMV-seronegative. Both conserved end residues are part of each CDR3. The order of the fields is V gene, clone size, D gene, J gene, CDR3 DNA, CDR3 protein. A D gene is named only where the DNA matches it firmly. The size field is filled for only some rows; it gives once, few, many or a size class.

v_call: TRBV14
clone_size: NA
d_call: NA
j_call: TRBJ1-2
cdr3_nt: TGTGCCAGCAGCCAAAAGCGGACAGTGGGTGGCTACACCTTC
cdr3_aa: CASSQKRTVGGYTF

v_call: TRBV19
clone_size: NA
d_call: NA
j_call: TRBJ2-1
cdr3_nt: TGTGCCAGTAGTATTTGGAGTTTAAACAATGAGCAGTTCTTC
cdr3_aa: CASSIWSLNNEQFF

v_call: TRBV7-9
clone_size: NA
d_call: NA
j_call: TRBJ2-1
cdr3_nt: TGTGCCAGCAGCTTAGCCAAAATTGAAGCGCCGAGCTCCTACAATGAGCAGTTCTTC
cdr3_aa: CASSLAKIEAPSSYNEQFF

v_call: TRBV9
clone_size: NA
d_call: TRBD2
j_call: TRBJ2-1
cdr3_nt: TGTGCCAGCAGCGCCCCGACTAGCGCAAAAGTGGGGGGTGAGCAGTTCTTC
cdr3_aa: CASSAPTSAKVGGEQFF

v_call: TRBV4-3
clone_size: NA
d_call: NA
j_call: TRBJ2-1
cdr3_nt: TGCGCCAGCAGCCAAGAGGGATCCGTAGGGGGTTATGAGCAGTTCTTC
cdr3_aa: CASSQEGSVGGYEQFF

v_call: TRBV11-2
clone_size: NA
d_call: TRBD2
j_call: TRBJ2-2
cdr3_nt: TGTGCCAGCAGCTCACGACTAGCGAAGAATTCGAACACCGGGGAGCTGTTTTTT
cdr3_aa: CASSSRLAKNSNTGELFF

v_call: TRBV4-2
clone_size: NA
d_call: NA
j_call: TRBJ1-4
cdr3_nt: TGTGCCAGCAGCCAAGGAGAGGGGGACGGGGAAAAACTGTTTTTT
cdr3_aa: CASSQGEGDGEKLFF

v_call: TRBV5-6
clone_size: NA
d_call: NA
j_call: TRBJ2-3
cdr3_nt: TGTGCCAGCAGCTTCTACGGGTACGGGGGCACAGATACGCAGTATTTT
cdr3_aa: CASSFYGYGGTDTQYF

v_call: TRBV19
clone_size: once
d_call: NA
j_call: TRBJ2-7
cdr3_nt: TGTGCCAGTAGTATCACAGGGAAGGAGCAGTACTTC
cdr3_aa: CASSITGKEQYF

v_call: TRBV12-2
clone_size: NA
d_call: NA
j_call: TRBJ2-2
cdr3_nt: TGTGCAAGTCGCTTAGGGCGACTTTGGACTAGCGGGAGGAGGGGGGAGCTGTTTTTT
cdr3_aa: CASRLGRLWTSGRRGELFF

v_call: TRBV9
clone_size: NA
d_call: NA
j_call: TRBJ2-3
cdr3_nt: TGTGCCAGCAGCGATGCGACAGGTACAGATACGCAGTATTTT
cdr3_aa: CASSDATGTDTQYF

v_call: TRBV6-1
clone_size: few
d_call: NA
j_call: TRBJ1-3
cdr3_nt: TGTGCCAGCAGTGAAGCTGGGCCAGCCACTGGAAACACCATATATTTT
cdr3_aa: CASSEAGPATGNTIYF

v_call: TRBV6-1
clone_size: NA
d_call: TRBD1
j_call: TRBJ1-5
cdr3_nt: TGTGCCAGCGTTTACAGGGGAAGGAATCAGCCCCAGCATTTT
cdr3_aa: CASVYRGRNQPQHF

v_call: TRBV28
clone_size: NA
d_call: TRBD1
j_call: TRBJ1-6
cdr3_nt: TGTGCCAGCAGTCCCGGGACAGCGCGGTCACCCCTCCACTTT
cdr3_aa: CASSPGTARSPLHF

v_call: TRBV5-1
clone_size: NA
d_call: NA
j_call: TRBJ1-1
cdr3_nt: TGCGCCAGCAGCTTGCTGGGCTCCAACACTGAAGCTTTCTTT
cdr3_aa: CASSLLGSNTEAFF

v_call: TRBV4-3
clone_size: NA
d_call: TRBD1
j_call: TRBJ2-7
cdr3_nt: TGCGCCAGCAGCCCGGACAGGGGGCCCTACGAGCAGTACTTC
cdr3_aa: CASSPDRGPYEQYF

v_call: TRBV13
clone_size: NA
d_call: TRBD2
j_call: TRBJ2-7
cdr3_nt: TGTGCCAGCAGCTTTGGCCGGACTAGCGGTATCTCCTACGAGCAGTACTTC
cdr3_aa: CASSFGRTSGISYEQYF

v_call: TRBV28
clone_size: NA
d_call: NA
j_call: TRBJ2-7
cdr3_nt: TGTGCCAGCAGTGAACAGAGACAGTACTTC
cdr3_aa: CASSEQRQYF

v_call: TRBV23-1
clone_size: NA
d_call: NA
j_call: TRBJ2-4
cdr3_nt: TGCGCCAGCAGCTGGAGGGACGGTCGGGACATTCAGTACTTC
cdr3_aa: CASSWRDGRDIQYF

v_call: TRBV5-8
clone_size: NA
d_call: NA
j_call: TRBJ1-2
cdr3_nt: TGTGCCAGCAGCTTGTCTGTACAGGGTATCTATGGCTACACCTTC
cdr3_aa: CASSLSVQGIYGYTF

v_call: TRBV30
clone_size: NA
d_call: NA
j_call: TRBJ1-6
cdr3_nt: TGTGCCTGGAGTGTCGACCGACAACCACCCCTCCACTTT
cdr3_aa: CAWSVDRQPPLHF

v_call: TRBV4-3
clone_size: NA
d_call: NA
j_call: TRBJ2-7
cdr3_nt: TGCGCCAGCAGCCATAGATCCTACGAGCAGTACTTC
cdr3_aa: CASSHRSYEQYF

v_call: TRBV10-3
clone_size: NA
d_call: TRBD2
j_call: TRBJ2-7
cdr3_nt: TGTGCCGTCCGACTAGCGGGAGTCGTCTCCTACGAGCAGTACTTC
cdr3_aa: CAVRLAGVVSYEQYF

v_call: TRBV7-8
clone_size: NA
d_call: TRBD1
j_call: TRBJ1-5
cdr3_nt: TGTGCCAGCAGCTCCGGACAGGCCGGTCAGCCCCAGCATTTT
cdr3_aa: CASSSGQAGQPQHF

v_call: TRBV4-2
clone_size: NA
d_call: TRBD2
j_call: TRBJ2-2
cdr3_nt: TGTGCCAGCAGCCGGACTAGCGGGAAGACCACCGGGGAGCTGTTTTTT
cdr3_aa: CASSRTSGKTTGELFF

v_call: TRBV5-8
clone_size: NA
d_call: NA
j_call: TRBJ2-2
cdr3_nt: TGTGCCAGCAGCGCCTTGGGGGGGCTCGCCACCGGGGAGCTGTTTTTT
cdr3_aa: CASSALGGLATGELFF

v_call: TRBV15
clone_size: once
d_call: NA
j_call: TRBJ2-4
cdr3_nt: TGTGCCACCAGCAGAGAAGGTTGGTGGGGGGAAGCCAAAAACATTCAGTACTTC
cdr3_aa: CATSREGWWGEAKNIQYF

v_call: TRBV4-2
clone_size: few
d_call: NA
j_call: TRBJ2-7
cdr3_nt: TGTGCCAGCAGCCCCGCCATGCTAGCAGGAGCCCACGAGCAGTACTTC
cdr3_aa: CASSPAMLAGAHEQYF

v_call: TRBV29-1
clone_size: NA
d_call: NA
j_call: TRBJ2-5
cdr3_nt: TGCAGCGTTGAACCGGACTCCCAAGAGACCCAGTACTTC
cdr3_aa: CSVEPDSQETQYF

v_call: TRBV5-4
clone_size: NA
d_call: NA
j_call: TRBJ2-4
cdr3_nt: TGTGCCAGCAGCTTGGGCCCCGAAGTGGGGAGTATTCAGTACTTC
cdr3_aa: CASSLGPEVGSIQYF

v_call: TRBV11-2
clone_size: NA
d_call: NA
j_call: TRBJ2-1
cdr3_nt: TGTGCCAGCAGCTCGCAGGGGCAGCGGGAAAGGGGCGAGCAGTTCTTC
cdr3_aa: CASSSQGQRERGEQFF

v_call: TRBV6-1
clone_size: few
d_call: NA
j_call: TRBJ1-2
cdr3_nt: TGTGCCAGCACCGAAGGAGACAGCGTCAACTATGGCTACACCTTC
cdr3_aa: CASTEGDSVNYGYTF

v_call: TRBV5-4
clone_size: NA
d_call: NA
j_call: TRBJ2-5
cdr3_nt: TGTGCCAGCAGCTTGGGAGTGGAGACCCAGTACTTC
cdr3_aa: CASSLGVETQYF

v_call: TRBV14
clone_size: NA
d_call: TRBD1
j_call: TRBJ2-3
cdr3_nt: TGTGCCAGCAGCCACAGGGGGACGTTAGATACGCAGTATTTT
cdr3_aa: CASSHRGTLDTQYF

v_call: TRBV28
clone_size: few
d_call: NA
j_call: TRBJ2-7
cdr3_nt: TGTGCCAGCATTCTTAGCCCCCCCGGGAACGAGCAGTACTTC
cdr3_aa: CASILSPPGNEQYF

v_call: TRBV28
clone_size: NA
d_call: NA
j_call: TRBJ1-2
cdr3_nt: TGTGCCAGCAGTACGGTTTTAGGCTACACCTTC
cdr3_aa: CASSTVLGYTF

v_call: TRBV29-1
clone_size: NA
d_call: NA
j_call: TRBJ2-1
cdr3_nt: TGCAGCGTTGGGGGGGGTGACAGGGGAGGCAATGAGCAGTTCTTC
cdr3_aa: CSVGGGDRGGNEQFF

v_call: TRBV28
clone_size: NA
d_call: NA
j_call: TRBJ2-7
cdr3_nt: TGTGCCGGGGCATCGGGCGGGGCGCCCTACGAGCAGTACTTC
cdr3_aa: CAGASGGAPYEQYF

v_call: TRBV6-4
clone_size: NA
d_call: NA
j_call: TRBJ1-2
cdr3_nt: TGTGCCAGCAGTGAGGGGGGAGGGCACTATGGCTACACCTTC
cdr3_aa: CASSEGGGHYGYTF

v_call: TRBV28
clone_size: NA
d_call: TRBD1
j_call: TRBJ2-7
cdr3_nt: TGTGCCAGCAGTTCTTCCGGACAGGGGAACTCCTACGAGCAGTACTTC
cdr3_aa: CASSSSGQGNSYEQYF

v_call: TRBV28
clone_size: NA
d_call: TRBD2
j_call: TRBJ2-1
cdr3_nt: TGTGCCAGCATCCTAGCGGGCGAGCAGTTCTTC
cdr3_aa: CASILAGEQFF

v_call: TRBV30
clone_size: NA
d_call: TRBD2
j_call: TRBJ2-1
cdr3_nt: TGTGCCTCAGCAAGAGCGGGATACGAGCAGTTCTTC
cdr3_aa: CASARAGYEQFF